Below are 23 T cell receptor beta chains sequenced from a single sample in a study of cytomegalovirus exposure and HLA in healthy donors. The PCR employed 60 Vbeta primers together with 13 Jbeta primers. Produced via immunoSEQ multiplex PCR; TCRdb's table is partial and in-frame only. The sample holds roughly 120,000 clones, around 73% seen once. The sample taken for sequencing was PBMCs. The receptors originated from a man between 60 and 75 years old in good health and CMV-seropositive.

The CDR3 DNA is TGTGCCAGCAGCTTATTCGGGACACAGAATTCACCCCTCCACTTT. This gives the protein CASSLFGTQNSPLHF. The V and J genes are TRBV7-2 and TRBJ1-6, with D perhaps TRBD1 (6 bases). Per the germline V gene, CDR1 is SGHTA and CDR2 is FQGNSA. The CDR3 is 15 residues long. The V end lost 2 bases, the J end lost 7 bases, and 12 bases lay between the germline ends.

The J gene is TRBJ2-2, the V gene TRBV27; 9 bases match TRBD1. The germline V gene encodes CDR1 MNHEY and CDR2 SMNVEV (reference sequence). J was trimmed by 0 bases and V by 4 bases; bases with no gene match: 9. The CDR3 runs to 18 residues. The CDR3 spells CASSSRTGTGTNTGELFF. CDR3 DNA sequence: TGTGCCAGCAGTTCTAGGACCGGGACAGGGACGAACACCGGGGAGCTGTTTTTT.

This clone was seen only once. The chain couples TRBV5-1 to TRBJ2-5; D remains ambiguous. The CDR3 runs to 13 residues. V was pared by 0 bases and J by 3 bases, with 6 bases between. The V gene's germline CDR1 is SGHRS and CDR2 YFSETQ. The CDR3 sequence is CASSLDGEETQYF. CDR3 nucleotide sequence: TGCGCCAGCAGCTTGGATGGAGAAGAGACCCAGTACTTC.

V and J are TRBV9 and TRBJ2-3; D is ambiguous. Germline lookup yields CDR1 SGDLS and CDR2 YYNGEE. CDR3 length: 15 amino acids. The V end was cut by 3 bases, the J end by 0 bases, with 11 bases between. Here the CDR3 DNA reads TGTGCCAGCAGCGGAGAGGTTCAAAGCACAGATACGCAGTATTTT. Its protein is CASSGEVQSTDTQYF.

V is TRBV28 and J is TRBJ2-1, with 9 bases matching TRBD2. Trimming cost V 4 bases and J 7 bases; bases outside gene matches: 11. This CDR3 spans 16 amino acids. Germline V gives CDR1 MDHEN, CDR2 SYDVKM. The CDR3 DNA reads as TGTGCCAGCAGTTGGGGGCCTAAGCGGGGGGTGAATGAGCAGTTCTTC. Translation gives CASSWGPKRGVNEQFF.

The chain combines TRBV27 with TRBJ2-1, with a tentative D call TRBD1 (6 bases). The germline gives CDR1 MNHEY, CDR2 SMNVEV (reference sequence). The germline V and J ends were trimmed by 5 bases and 7 bases, with 18 bases remaining between them. The CDR3 is made up of 15 amino acids. The DNA of the CDR3 is TGTGCCAGCAGTAGAGAGATTCAGGGGTGGAATGAGCAGTTCTTC. It yields the protein CASSREIQGWNEQFF.

This clone appeared a single time. The V gene is TRBV5-8, the J gene TRBJ2-3, with D tentatively TRBD1 (5 bases). The germline V gene has CDR1 SGHTS and CDR2 YDEGEE. There are 17 residues in the CDR3. The V end lost 0 bases, the J end lost 4 bases, and 18 bases lay between the germline ends. CDR3 region: CASSLDRTDLGADTQYF. CDR3 nucleotides: TGTGCCAGCAGCTTGGACCGGACCGATCTAGGGGCAGATACGCAGTATTTT.

This clone was picked up a small number of times. The rearrangement links TRBV28 to TRBJ2-1, with TRBD1 as a possible D gene (6 bases). The length of the CDR3 is 16 residues. Germline lookup yields CDR1 MDHEN and CDR2 SYDVKM. Trimming left V 1 base short and J 5 bases short, with 15 bases between. The CDR3 region is CASSLLTRTVNNEQFF. In nucleotides, the CDR3 is TGTGCCAGCAGTTTATTAACCCGGACAGTGAACAATGAGCAGTTCTTC.

The rearrangement joins TRBV19 to TRBJ1-3; unclear D gene. The CDR3 is made up of 12 amino acids. Per the germline V gene, CDR1 is LNHDA and CDR2 is SQIVND (reference sequence). Deletions cut 3 bases from V and 4 bases from J, with 4 bases between. The CDR3 loop is CASSILGNTIYF. DNA of the CDR3: TGTGCCAGTAGTATCCTCGGAAACACCATATATTTT.

This clone came up once. This chain connects TRBV19 to TRBJ2-3; 11 nucleotides line up with TRBD2. Trimming removed 5 bases from V and 0 bases from J; junction bases left unmatched: 7. Per the germline V gene, CDR1 is LNHDA and CDR2 is SQIVND (reference sequence). CDR3 length equals 17 residues. DNA of the CDR3: TGTGCCAGTAGTCGACAGACTAGCGGGGCTAGCACAGATACGCAGTATTTT. Its protein is CASSRQTSGASTDTQYF.

The chain joins TRBV19 to TRBJ1-2; possibly TRBD1 for D (6 bases). The germline V gene has CDR1 LNHDA and CDR2 SQIVND (reference sequence). This CDR3 comprises 14 residues. V dropped 4 bases and J dropped 4 bases, with 13 bases sitting between them. The CDR3: CASSTRQALYGYTF. In DNA, the CDR3 is TGTGCCAGTAGTACTCGACAGGCCCTCTATGGCTACACCTTC.

The chain couples TRBV4-1 to TRBJ2-4; D is perhaps TRBD2 (6 bases). CDR1 and CDR2 from the germline V gene are MGHRA and YSYEKL. V was cut by 3 bases and J by 0 bases, with 9 bases left in between. The length of the CDR3 is 15 residues. CDR3 sequence reads: CASSHPGLAKNIQYF. Here the CDR3 DNA reads TGCGCCAGCAGCCATCCGGGACTAGCCAAAAACATTCAGTACTTC.

The J gene is TRBJ1-1, the V gene TRBV7-9, with 7 positions matching TRBD1. Trimming cost V 2 bases and J 3 bases; bases outside gene matches: 3. This CDR3 contains 14 residues. CDR1 SEHNR and CDR2 FQNEAQ come from the germline V gene (reference sequence). The DNA for the CDR3 is TGTGCCAGCAGCTTAAAGGGGGCGGACACTGAAGCTTTCTTT. It translates to CASSLKGADTEAFF.

This clone has just a few counts. The V gene is TRBV5-1, the J gene TRBJ1-3; D might be TRBD1 (5 bases). The germline V and J ends were trimmed by 4 bases and 2 bases, with 13 bases remaining between them. The germline gives CDR1 SGHRS, CDR2 YFSETQ. The CDR3 length is 15 residues. The CDR3 DNA follows: TGCGCCAGCAGCCTCGACCAGGGTACTGGAAACACCATATATTTT. It translates to CASSLDQGTGNTIYF.

The CDR3 is CASSQSGIAGGLLKDTQYF. In DNA form, the CDR3 reads TGCGCCAGCAGTCAATCCGGGATAGCGGGGGGGCTTTTGAAAGATACGCAGTATTTT. The rearrangement joins TRBV23-1 to TRBJ2-3; 11 bases match TRBD2. TRBV23-1 is classed as an ORF, of uncertain function. The CDR3 loop spans 19 amino acids. V was pared by 0 bases and J by 5 bases, with 13 bases of the junction left unmatched.

This sequence joins TRBV28 and TRBJ2-3, with TRBD1 matching over 8 bases. The CDR3 has 15 amino acids. Germline V gives CDR1 MDHEN, CDR2 SYDVKM. Trimming at V came to 6 bases and at J to 4 bases, leaving 9 bases not matched to a gene. The CDR3 loop is CASRGMTGVPDTQYF. The DNA for the CDR3 is TGTGCCAGCAGGGGGATGACAGGGGTCCCAGATACGCAGTATTTT. Based on the CDR3 plus reference TRBV28 and TRBJ2-3, the full variable domain is DVKVTQSSRYLVKRTGEKVFLECVQDMDHENMFWYRQDPGLGLRLIYFSYDVKMKEKGDIPEGYSVSREKKERFSLILESASTNQTSMYLCASRGMTGVPDTQYFGPGTRLTVL.

The J gene is TRBJ2-5, the V gene TRBV5-6; D is perhaps TRBD2 (6 bases). This CDR3 spans 13 amino acids. The V and J ends lost 2 bases and 5 bases respectively, with 10 bases between them. Germline assignment: CDR1 SGHDT and CDR2 YYEEEE. CDR3 region: CASSFYGGETQYF. In DNA, the CDR3 is TGTGCCAGCAGCTTTTACGGAGGGGAGACCCAGTACTTC.

This sequence joins TRBV6-5 and TRBJ1-4; 9 bases are a match to TRBD1. This CDR3 has 14 residues. Germline V lookup: CDR1 MNHEY, CDR2 SVGAGI. Trimming took 7 bases from V and 8 from J; bases not matched to a gene: 8. The CDR3 spells CASKTGQGWEKLFF. As DNA, the CDR3 is TGTGCCAGCAAAACAGGACAGGGGTGGGAAAAACTGTTTTTT.

The genes are TRBV27 and TRBJ1-6, with D unresolved. With 2 bases removed from V and 4 bases from J, the gap between germline ends came to 9 bases. CDR3 length: 15 amino acids. The V gene's germline CDR1 is MNHEY and CDR2 SMNVEV (reference sequence). DNA for the CDR3: TGTGCCAGCAGTTTAGGAGAGGCATATAATTCACCCCTCCACTTT. It specifies CASSLGEAYNSPLHF.

This clone turned up a few times. The genes are TRBV6-1 and TRBJ1-5; weak D call: TRBD1 (5 bases). V lost 7 bases, J lost 5 bases, and 18 bases lay in between. The CDR3 extends over 15 amino acids. Germline V gene lookup returns CDR1 MNHNS and CDR2 SASEGT. This CDR3 reads CASTVRVYSYQPQHF. DNA for the CDR3: TGTGCCAGCACCGTCAGGGTATATTCCTATCAGCCCCAGCATTTT.

The V gene is TRBV2, the J gene TRBJ2-5; 9 nucleotides match TRBD1. Germline V CDR1 and CDR2: SNHLY, FYNNEI. The length of the CDR3 is 15 residues. The ends lost 6 bases at V and 3 bases at J; junction bases unmatched: 8. For the CDR3, the DNA is TGTGCCAGCAGGACGAGGGGACAGGGAGAAGAGACCCAGTACTTC. As protein: CASRTRGQGEETQYF.

The genes are TRBV5-1 and TRBJ1-2, with a weak D call TRBD1 (5 bases). This CDR3 has 16 amino acids. Per germline, CDR1 SGHRS and CDR2 YFSETQ. V lost 4 bases, J lost 7 bases, and 23 bases lay in between. CDR3 sequence: CASSPLPGTASFGYTF. The CDR3 DNA follows: TGCGCCAGCAGCCCCCTACCAGGGACTGCAAGCTTTGGCTACACCTTC.

The chain links TRBV5-4 to TRBJ1-1, with a possible D match to TRBD1 (6 bases). Trimming shortened V by 1 base and J by 7 bases, and 17 bases separated the two germline ends. The CDR3 length is 15 residues. The germline CDR1 and CDR2 sequences are SGHNT and YYREEE (reference sequence). CDR3: CASSLYDDRSYEAFF. DNA for the CDR3: TGTGCCAGCAGCTTGTATGATGACAGGAGTTATGAAGCTTTCTTT.